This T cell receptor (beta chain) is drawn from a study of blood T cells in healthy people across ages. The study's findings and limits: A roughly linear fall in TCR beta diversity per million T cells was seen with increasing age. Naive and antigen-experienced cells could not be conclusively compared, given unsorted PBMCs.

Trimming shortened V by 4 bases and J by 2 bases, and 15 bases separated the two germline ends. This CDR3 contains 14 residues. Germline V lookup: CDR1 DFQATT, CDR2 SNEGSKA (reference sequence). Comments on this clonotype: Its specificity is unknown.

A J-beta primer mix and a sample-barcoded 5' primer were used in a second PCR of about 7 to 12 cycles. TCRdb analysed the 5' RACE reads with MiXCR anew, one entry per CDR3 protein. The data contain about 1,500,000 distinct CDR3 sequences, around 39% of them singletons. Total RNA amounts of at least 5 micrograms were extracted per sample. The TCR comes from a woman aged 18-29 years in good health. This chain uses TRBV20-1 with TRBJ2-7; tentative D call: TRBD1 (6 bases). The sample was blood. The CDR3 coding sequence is TGCAGTGCTAAAGGACAGACAATAACCTACGAGCAGTACTTC. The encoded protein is CSAKGQTITYEQYF.